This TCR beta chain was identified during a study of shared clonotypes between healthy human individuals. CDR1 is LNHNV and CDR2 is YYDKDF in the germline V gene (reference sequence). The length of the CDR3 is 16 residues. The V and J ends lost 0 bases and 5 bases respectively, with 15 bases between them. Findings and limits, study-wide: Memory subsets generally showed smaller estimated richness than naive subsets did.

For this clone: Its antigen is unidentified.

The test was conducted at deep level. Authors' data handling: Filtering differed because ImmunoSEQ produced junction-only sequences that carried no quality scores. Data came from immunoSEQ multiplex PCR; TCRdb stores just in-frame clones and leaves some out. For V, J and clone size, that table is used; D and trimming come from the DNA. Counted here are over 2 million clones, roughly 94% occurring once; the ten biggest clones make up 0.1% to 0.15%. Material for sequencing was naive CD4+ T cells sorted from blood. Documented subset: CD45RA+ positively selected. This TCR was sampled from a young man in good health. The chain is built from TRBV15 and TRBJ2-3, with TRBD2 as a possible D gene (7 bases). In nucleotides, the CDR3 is TGTGCCACCAGCAGAGATCGGGGCGGGGGCGTAGATACGCAGTATTTT. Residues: CATSRDRGGGVDTQYF.